The 29 T cell receptor beta chains presented below share a single source sample, sequenced in a study of T-cell memory formation after mild COVID-19. A single record per CDR3 protein comes from TCRdb applying MiXCR to the 5' RACE reads. The table lists under 400,000 distinct CDR3 sequences, around 28% of them singletons. The sequencing sample was made of PBMCs or a T cell subset sorted from them (not recorded which). All receptors derive from an adult woman who had mild COVID-19 (a few samples of this study predate the infection). Cell type and time point are not known.

J is TRBJ2-5 and V is TRBV4-1, with 8 nucleotides matching TRBD1. This CDR3 has 17 residues. Trimming removed 3 bases from V and 7 bases from J; junction bases left unmatched: 16. Germline V gene data show CDR1 as MGHRA and CDR2 as YSYEKL. The CDR3 sequence is CASSQALGQGPLGTQYF. The CDR3 DNA reads as TGCGCCAGCAGCCAGGCACTTGGACAGGGCCCCTTGGGGACCCAGTACTTC.

This clonotype turned up a few times. The chain combines TRBV24-1 with TRBJ2-5; D may match TRBD1 or TRBD2 (6 bases each). The CDR3 length is 14 residues. CDR1 is KGHDR, CDR2 SFDVKD, per germline. Between the trimmed V and J ends, which lost 3 bases and 5 bases, there was a span of 12 bases. In nucleotides, the CDR3 is TGTGCCACCAGTGATACGGGGGCGGGTGAGACCCAGTACTTC. Translation: CATSDTGAGETQYF.

This clonotype showed up many times. The junction and the germline gene differ at one end; a read error may be behind it. This chain connects TRBV4-1 to TRBJ1-1; possible D gene TRBD1, 5 bases. The CDR3 extends over 15 amino acids. The V gene's germline CDR1 is MGHRA and CDR2 YSYEKL. CDR3 in DNA: TGCGCCAGCAGCCAAGAGGGGGTAATGAAGACTGAAGCTTTCTTT. Residues: CASSQEGVMKTEAFF.

This clonotype was seen a few times. CDR3 nucleotide sequence: TGCGCCAGCAGCCAGACGACTAGCTTCTCCTACAATGAGCAGTTCTTC. Its protein is CASSQTTSFSYNEQFF. The V call is TRBV4-3, the J call TRBJ2-1; TRBD2 matches 7 bases. Unmatched junction bases numbered 5, after V lost 3 bases and J lost 0 bases. This CDR3 spans 16 amino acids. Germline V CDR1 and CDR2: LGHNA, YSLEER.

V and J are TRBV4-2 and TRBJ2-3; 9 nucleotides match TRBD2. V lost 1 base and J lost 6; bases outside the gene matches: 17. The germline CDR1 and CDR2 sequences are LGHNA and YNFKEQ. The CDR3 length is 19 residues. Here the CDR3 DNA reads TGTGCCAGCAGCCAAGTAGGGGCGGGAGGGGCCAGACCGTTTGATACGCAGTATTTT. Translating gives CASSQVGAGGARPFDTQYF.

This sequence joins TRBV7-6 and TRBJ2-5; maybe TRBD2 (5 bases). Germline V gene data show CDR1 as SGHVS and CDR2 as FNYEAQ. The CDR3 runs 12 residues. Trimming pared 5 bases from V and 5 bases from J, leaving 9 bases between. CDR3 nucleotides: TGTGCCAGCAGCGTCCGGAGGGAGACCCAGTACTTC. Translation: CASSVRRETQYF.

This rearrangement joins TRBV5-6 to TRBJ2-5, with a possible D match to TRBD2 (6 bases). CDR1 is SGHDT, CDR2 YYEEEE, per germline. The CDR3 length is 15 residues. V shed 3 bases and J shed 7 bases, with 19 bases lying between them. The CDR3 DNA reads TGTGCCAGCAGCTCCATAGGAGACTACGGGGGGACCCAGTACTTC. Protein sequence: CASSSIGDYGGTQYF.

The V and J genes are TRBV12-3 or TRBV12-4 and TRBJ1-2, with 8 bases matching TRBD1. The trim removed 4 bases at V and 7 bases at J, leaving 8 bases unmatched. The CDR3 has 14 residues. The CDR3 sequence: CASSSGQGRGGYTF. The CDR3 nucleotides read TGTGCCAGCAGTTCAGGACAGGGTAGGGGTGGCTACACCTTC.

The chain uses TRBV15 and TRBJ2-7; 7 bases agree with TRBD1. CDR1 LNHNV and CDR2 YYDKDF come from the germline V gene (reference sequence). The V and J ends lost 3 bases and 2 bases, in that order; junction bases with no gene match: 1. This CDR3 has 13 residues. DNA of the CDR3: TGTGCCACCAGCAGGGGACAGACCTACGAGCAGTACTTC. It encodes CATSRGQTYEQYF.

The chain uses TRBV7-8 and TRBJ2-5; D gene uncertain. The CDR3 covers 14 residues. Germline loops: CDR1 SGHVS, CDR2 FQNEAQ. V dropped 1 base and J dropped 1 base, with 7 bases sitting between them. CDR3 region: CASSLGHRQETQYF. The CDR3 DNA reads TGTGCCAGCAGCTTAGGACACCGCCAAGAGACCCAGTACTTC.

This sequence joins TRBV12-3 or TRBV12-4 and TRBJ2-7; D gene uncertain. Trimming shortened V by 8 bases and J by 2 bases, and 16 bases separated the two germline ends. The CDR3 consists of 14 residues. The DNA for the CDR3 is TGTGCCAGCGCGACCGAGGAGCGAGCCTACGAGCAGTACTTC. As protein: CASATEERAYEQYF.

This rearrangement joins TRBV11-2 to TRBJ2-7; D may be TRBD2 (6 bases). This CDR3 comprises 13 residues. V lost 1 base and J 2 bases, leaving 6 bases between the germline ends. Germline V CDR1 and CDR2: SGHAT, FQNNGV. The CDR3: CASSLGRAYEQYF. CDR3 in DNA: TGTGCCAGCAGCTTAGGGAGGGCCTACGAGCAGTACTTC.

This chain joins TRBV20-1 and TRBJ2-7; TRBD2 matches at 14 bases. This CDR3 comprises 15 residues. V lost 4 bases to trimming and J lost 3 bases; unmatched junction nucleotides: 5. Germline V CDR1 and CDR2: DFQATT, SNEGSKA (reference sequence). CDR3 sequence reads: CSAMPGLAGDYEQYF. CDR3 DNA: TGCAGTGCTATGCCGGGACTAGCGGGAGACTACGAGCAGTACTTC.

The J gene is TRBJ2-3, the V gene TRBV6-5; D could derive from TRBD1 or TRBD2 (6 bases each). In germline, CDR1 is MNHEY, CDR2 SVGAGI. This CDR3 has 16 residues. The ends were cut back, 8 bases at V and 6 bases at J, with 24 bases in the middle. The DNA for the CDR3 is TGTGCCAGCCAAAGAACTAGACAGGCCGGGAGTGATACGCAGTATTTT. As protein: CASQRTRQAGSDTQYF.

The rearrangement links TRBV12-3 or TRBV12-4 to TRBJ2-3; D not certain. The length of the CDR3 is 14 residues. V was trimmed by 10 bases and J by 0 bases, leaving 14 bases between them. The CDR3: CANAKGMSTDTQYF. DNA for the CDR3: TGTGCCAACGCTAAGGGAATGAGCACAGATACGCAGTATTTT.

This clonotype was counted only a few times. This chain connects TRBV7-2 to TRBJ2-1; no firm D call. The CDR3 is 14 residues long. Deletions cut 1 base from V and 3 bases from J, with 7 bases between. Germline V CDR1 and CDR2: SGHTA, FQGNSA. The CDR3 is CASSLGDHYNEQFF. DNA of the CDR3: TGTGCCAGCAGCTTAGGAGACCACTACAATGAGCAGTTCTTC.

The chain is built from TRBV11-3 and TRBJ2-2; D might be TRBD2 (5 bases). V was pared by 5 bases and J by 2 bases, with 12 bases between. The CDR3 is made up of 15 amino acids. The germline V gene has CDR1 SGHNT and CDR2 YENEEA. The CDR3 region has the DNA TGTGCCAGCAGCCCTTCGGGATCTAACACCGGGGAGCTGTTTTTT. Residues: CASSPSGSNTGELFF.

The rearrangement uses TRBV18 and TRBJ2-3; D might be TRBD2 (5 bases). V lost 3 bases and J lost 6, with 13 bases in between. The length of the CDR3 is 14 residues. The germline V gene encodes CDR1 KGHSH and CDR2 LQKENI. The DNA for the CDR3 is TGTGCCAGCTCACCTCCAACTAGGGTGGATACGCAGTATTTT. Amino acid sequence: CASSPPTRVDTQYF.

The gene calls are TRBV29-1 and TRBJ2-1; D might be TRBD2 (6 bases). V lost 7 bases to trimming and J lost 0 bases, with 13 bases between them. CDR3 length: 14 residues. Germline CDR1 is SQVTM and CDR2 is ANQGSEA. This CDR3 is CSGGPAGSYNEQFF. The CDR3 DNA is TGCAGCGGGGGCCCAGCGGGCTCCTACAATGAGCAGTTCTTC.

CDR3 DNA: TGTGCCAGCAGTGCTCCACGGGGGGGCGAGCAGTACTTC. Translation: CASSAPRGGEQYF. V gene TRBV25-1 combines with J gene TRBJ2-7; 8 bases are a match to TRBD2. This CDR3 is built from 13 residues. Per germline, CDR1 MGHDK and CDR2 SYGVNS. Losses at the gene ends were 4 bases for V and 6 bases for J; bases not matched to a gene: 5.

A note on this clonotype: Because the CDR3's place on the DNA is in doubt, the DNA is left out and the CDR3 is given as listed by TCRdb. The chain couples TRBV5-6 to TRBJ1-1; the table calls TRBD1, which could not be checked here. The CDR3 length equals 14 residues, ends included. CDR1 and CDR2 (germline): SGHDT, YYEEEE. CDR3 loop: CASSFGQGNTEVFF.

This clonotype was counted between two and nine times. The V gene is TRBV7-2, the J gene TRBJ2-3; D is unclear. Trimming took off 1 base at V and 3 bases at J, with 8 bases between the two ends. There are 14 residues in the CDR3. Germline CDR1 reads SGHTA; CDR2 reads FQGNSA. CDR3 residues: CASSLDFRTDTQYF. In DNA form, the CDR3 reads TGTGCCAGCAGCTTAGATTTTAGGACAGATACGCAGTATTTT.

This clonotype appeared a few times. CDR3 in amino acids: CASSDPPSRDAKDEQFF. The CDR3 DNA follows: TGTGCCAGCAGCGATCCCCCCAGCAGGGACGCAAAAGATGAGCAGTTCTTC. The chain uses TRBV7-6 and TRBJ2-1; D assignment may be TRBD1 or TRBD2 (5 bases each). There are 17 residues in the CDR3. V was trimmed by 5 bases and J by 8 bases, leaving 25 bases between them. Germline CDR1 SGHVS, CDR2 FNYEAQ.

In its sample, this clonotype was seen once. V is TRBV18 and J is TRBJ2-1, with 9 bases that match TRBD1. J gave up 7 bases and V 3 bases, and 4 bases lay outside the gene matches. Germline CDR1 and CDR2: KGHSH and LQKENI. The CDR3 has 14 amino acids. CDR3 sequence (DNA): TGTGCCAGCTCACCGGGACAGGGCGGGAATGAGCAGTTCTTC. This translates into CASSPGQGGNEQFF.

The rearrangement joins TRBV4-3 to TRBJ2-7, with a possible D match to TRBD2 (6 bases). This CDR3 region has 15 residues. The ends were cut back, 1 base at V and 0 bases at J, with 10 bases in the middle. The V gene's germline CDR1 is LGHNA and CDR2 YSLEER. CDR3 coding DNA: TGCGCCAGCAGCCAAGCTGCGGGAAACTCCTACGAGCAGTACTTC. Translated: CASSQAAGNSYEQYF.

This sequence joins TRBV9 and TRBJ2-5, with 10 bases identical to TRBD2. The CDR3 runs to 18 residues. Per germline, CDR1 SGDLS and CDR2 YYNGEE. V gave up 3 bases and J gave up 3 bases; unmatched junction bases: 14. In nucleotides, the CDR3 is TGTGCCAGCAGCGCCCAGGGGGGACTAGCGCCTAATAAAGAGACCCAGTACTTC. It is translated as CASSAQGGLAPNKETQYF.

The chain joins TRBV13 to TRBJ2-1; 8 bases agree with TRBD2. Per the germline V gene, CDR1 is PRHDT and CDR2 is FYEKMQ (reference sequence). V lost 5 bases, J lost 2 bases, and 11 bases stayed unmatched. There are 17 residues in the CDR3. The CDR3 here is CASSPRREDDTYNEQFF. CDR3 bases: TGTGCCAGCAGCCCCCGGCGGGAGGACGACACCTACAATGAGCAGTTCTTC.

This clonotype was recorded many times. The genes are TRBV2 and TRBJ2-5, with unresolved D. The germline V gene encodes CDR1 SNHLY and CDR2 FYNNEI. The CDR3 sequence is 16 residues long. Trimming left V 3 bases short and J 4 bases short, with 18 bases between. The CDR3 nucleotides read TGTGCCAGCAGTGAGGACCCAGGACCTGGATTAGAGACCCAGTACTTC. Its translation is CASSEDPGPGLETQYF. The full variable domain, completed using reference TRBV2 and TRBJ2-5, is EPEVTQTPSHQVTQMGQEVILRCVPISNHLYFYWYRQILGQKVEFLVSFYNNEISEKSEIFDDQFSVERPDGSNFTLKIRSTKLEDSAMYFCASSEDPGPGLETQYFGPGTRLLVL.

This chain joins TRBV11-3 and TRBJ2-3; D gene uncertain. There are 14 residues in the CDR3. Trimming cost V 4 bases and J 1 base, with 9 bases left between them. Germline V lookup: CDR1 SGHNT, CDR2 YENEEA. CDR3: CASSSGWGTDTQYF. In DNA, the CDR3 is TGTGCCAGCAGCTCCGGATGGGGCACAGATACGCAGTATTTT.